Listed below are T cell receptor beta chains from one sample, sequenced in a study of vaccination effects on CD4 cells after COVID-19. Their antigens remain unidentified. Produced via immunoSEQ multiplex PCR; TCRdb's table is partial and in-frame only. The sample includes more than 45,000 clones, 65% to 80% of them seen just once. The sequenced sample was CD4+ T cells from PBMCs cultured without peptide, obtained before COVID-19 vaccination. These receptors were taken from a human donor who received a COVID-19 vaccine. Each CDR3 is given with its conserved first and last residue. A D gene is named only where the DNA matches it firmly. Expanded clones get a size class; other rows say once, few or many, or leave the size out.

TRBV9,TRBJ2-2,-,few,16,CASSVAPRGYTGELFF,TGTGCCAGCAGCGTAGCTCCTCGGGGGTATACCGGGGAGCTGTTTTTT
TRBV6-6,TRBJ2-6,-,-,15,CASSYGGSGANVLTF,TGTGCCAGCAGTTACGGGGGCTCTGGGGCCAACGTCCTGACTTTC
TRBV19,TRBJ1-1,-,-,12,CASSQAYTEAFF,TGTGCCAGTAGTCAGGCGTACACTGAAGCTTTCTTT
TRBV18,TRBJ2-1,-,-,13,CASSPDSYNEQFF,TGTGCCAGCTCACCGGACAGTTACAATGAGCAGTTCTTC
TRBV10-2,TRBJ1-2,TRBD1,-,15,CASGDRGVTNYGYTF,TGCGCCAGCGGAGACAGGGGGGTAACTAACTATGGCTACACCTTC
TRBV5-1,TRBJ2-3,TRBD1,once,14,CASSSRGQVDTQYF,TGCGCCAGCAGCTCCAGGGGGCAGGTAGATACGCAGTATTTT
TRBV2,TRBJ1-4,-,-,14,CASSEQGFNEKLFF,TGTGCCAGCAGTGAACAGGGGTTTAATGAAAAACTGTTTTTT
TRBV5-4,TRBJ2-5,TRBD2,-,13,CASSFSGEETQYF,TGTGCCAGCAGCTTTAGCGGGGAAGAGACCCAGTACTTC
TRBV9,TRBJ2-2,-,-,16,CASSVSGAPNTGELFF,TGTGCCAGCAGCGTAAGTGGGGCCCCGAACACCGGGGAGCTGTTTTTT
TRBV29-1,TRBJ1-4,-,-,14,CSARMRGRLEKLFF,TGCAGCGCCAGGATGAGGGGACGTCTCGAAAAACTGTTTTTT
TRBV7-9,TRBJ1-2,-,few,14,CASSLSPGNYGYTF,TGTGCCAGCAGCTTAAGTCCAGGGAACTATGGCTACACCTTC
TRBV7-8,TRBJ2-3,-,-,12,CASSPRLGTQYF,TGTGCCAGCAGCCCTCGCTTGGGCACGCAGTATTTT
TRBV7-2,TRBJ2-5,TRBD1,once,14,CASSWDRGTETQYF,TGTGCCAGCAGTTGGGACAGGGGGACGGAGACCCAGTACTTC
TRBV30,TRBJ2-3,-,-,11,CAWSVGDTQYF,TGTGCCTGGAGTGTGGGAGATACGCAGTATTTT
TRBV6-5,TRBJ1-1,-,-,14,CASTRVGVNTEAFF,TGTGCCAGCACCAGGGTAGGGGTGAACACTGAAGCTTTCTTT
TRBV3-1/TRBV3-2,TRBJ2-3,TRBD2,once,15,CASSQFSGGRDTQYF,TGTGCCAGCAGCCAATTCAGCGGGGGGCGAGATACGCAGTATTTT
TRBV6-5,TRBJ2-1,-,-,15,CASSYSKAGRNEQFF,TGTGCCAGCAGTTACTCGAAGGCGGGAAGGAATGAGCAGTTCTTC
TRBV12-3/TRBV12-4,TRBJ1-3,-,few,13,CASSYNSGNTIYF,TGTGCCAGCAGTTATAACTCTGGAAACACCATATATTTT
TRBV13,TRBJ1-4,TRBD1,-,16,CASSLAGGVSNEKLFF,TGTGCCAGCAGCTTAGCAGGGGGAGTATCTAATGAAAAACTGTTTTTT
TRBV5-4,TRBJ2-5,-,-,14,CASSFQETQETQYF,TGTGCCAGCAGCTTTCAGGAAACTCAAGAGACCCAGTACTTC
TRBV7-3,TRBJ1-2,TRBD1,-,16,CASSNSPGGADYGYTF,TGTGCCAGTTCAAACTCTCCAGGGGGCGCGGACTATGGCTACACCTTC
TRBV10-3,TRBJ2-3,TRBD1,once,15,CAIRETGRGADTQYF,TGTGCCATCAGGGAGACAGGGCGTGGGGCAGATACGCAGTATTTT
TRBV5-5,TRBJ1-3,TRBD1,once,17,CASSWSWTGSSGNTIYF,TGTGCCAGCAGCTGGTCCTGGACAGGGAGCTCTGGAAACACCATATATTTT
TRBV9,TRBJ1-2,-,once,14,CASSVELEPYGYTF,TGTGCCAGCAGCGTAGAGCTGGAACCCTATGGCTACACCTTC
TRBV6-5,TRBJ1-1,-,-,13,CASSNSANTEAFF,TGTGCCAGCAGCAACAGTGCGAACACTGAAGCTTTCTTT
TRBV20-1,TRBJ2-5,TRBD1,-,12,CSASDREETQYF,TGCAGTGCTAGTGACAGGGAAGAGACCCAGTACTTC
TRBV3-1/TRBV3-2,TRBJ2-6,-,-,18,CASSQVQGGTGGANVLTF,TGTGCCAGCAGCCAAGTACAGGGAGGCACAGGTGGGGCCAACGTCCTGACTTTC
TRBV6-1,TRBJ1-1,-,few,13,CASSENLNTEAFF,TGTGCCAGCAGTGAGAACTTGAACACTGAAGCTTTCTTT
TRBV7-9,TRBJ1-2,-,-,14,CASSLDSGNYGYTF,TGTGCCAGCAGCTTAGATAGTGGTAACTATGGCTACACCTTC
TRBV5-1,TRBJ1-1,TRBD1,-,15,CASSPRTGRGAEAFF,TGCGCCAGCAGCCCGAGGACAGGCCGTGGGGCTGAAGCTTTCTTT
TRBV9,TRBJ2-2,-,few,13,CASDRLGTGELFF,TGTGCCAGCGATAGGTTGGGCACCGGGGAGCTGTTTTTT
TRBV27,TRBJ2-5,TRBD2,-,15,CASGLFGTNRETQYF,TGTGCCAGCGGATTATTCGGGACTAATAGGGAGACCCAGTACTTC
TRBV5-1,TRBJ2-5,-,once,15,CASSIVPGRQETQYF,TGCGCCAGCAGCATCGTTCCAGGGAGACAAGAGACCCAGTACTTC
TRBV5-6,TRBJ1-1,-,-,14,CASSLGPMNTEAFF,TGTGCCAGCAGCTTGGGGCCGATGAACACTGAAGCTTTCTTT
TRBV5-1,TRBJ1-2,-,-,13,CASSSLSRGGYTF,TGCGCCAGCAGCTCTCTTTCACGCGGCGGCTACACCTTC
TRBV5-1,TRBJ2-5,TRBD2,-,14,CASSSRDYGETQYF,TGCGCCAGCAGCTCCCGGGACTACGGAGAGACCCAGTACTTC
TRBV9,TRBJ2-5,TRBD2,-,15,CASSVVAGGQGTQYF,TGTGCCAGCAGCGTAGTAGCGGGGGGGCAGGGGACCCAGTACTTC
TRBV29-1,TRBJ2-2,TRBD1,-,14,CSVGDRTNTGELFF,TGCAGCGTGGGGGACAGGACTAACACCGGGGAGCTGTTTTTT
TRBV12-2,TRBJ1-4,-,-,15,CASRPRGARGEKLFF,TGTGCAAGTCGCCCGAGGGGGGCTAGGGGTGAAAAACTGTTTTTT
TRBV11-2,TRBJ1-6,-,-,17,CASSLGVGRSYNSPLHF,TGTGCCAGCAGCTTAGGGGTCGGGAGGTCCTATAATTCACCCCTCCACTTT
TRBV5-1,TRBJ1-1,TRBD1,-,16,CASSPGSTGANTEAFF,TGCGCCAGCAGCCCGGGCTCGACAGGGGCTAACACTGAAGCTTTCTTT
TRBV6-2/TRBV6-3,TRBJ2-3,-,-,15,CASSWAGASTDTQYF,TGTGCCAGCAGTTGGGCGGGGGCTAGCACAGATACGCAGTATTTT
TRBV9,TRBJ2-2,-,-,16,CASSVEAGRLPGELFF,TGTGCCAGCAGCGTAGAGGCGGGGAGGTTACCCGGGGAGCTGTTTTTT
TRBV25-1,TRBJ2-5,TRBD2,-,16,CASSEWGSGAKETQYF,TGTGCCAGCAGTGAATGGGGTAGCGGGGCCAAAGAGACCCAGTACTTC
TRBV2,TRBJ1-4,-,-,13,CASRRGASGKLFF,TGTGCCAGCAGACGGGGGGCTTCCGGAAAACTGTTTTTT
TRBV29-1,TRBJ2-3,TRBD2,-,15,CSVEGTSGSTDTQYF,TGCAGCGTTGAGGGTACTAGCGGGAGCACAGATACGCAGTATTTT
TRBV28,TRBJ1-6,-,-,15,CASSFVGTINSPLHF,TGTGCCAGCAGTTTTGTTGGTACTATTAATTCACCCCTCCACTTT
TRBV5-1,TRBJ1-2,TRBD1,-,14,CASSPTGQNYGYTF,TGCGCCAGCAGCCCGACAGGGCAGAACTATGGCTACACCTTC
TRBV2,TRBJ2-3,TRBD2,-,16,CASRKRLRGGTDTQYF,TGTGCCAGCAGGAAGCGGTTGCGGGGGGGCACAGATACGCAGTATTTT
TRBV29-1,TRBJ1-2,-,-,12,CSAGTSNYGYTF,TGCAGCGCAGGGACATCTAACTATGGCTACACCTTC
TRBV9,TRBJ1-1,-,few,13,CASSIRGGDEAFF,TGTGCCAGCAGCATCAGAGGGGGGGATGAAGCTTTCTTT
TRBV5-1,TRBJ2-5,TRBD1,-,15,CASSDRTGEGETQYF,TGCGCCAGCAGCGACCGGACAGGGGAGGGAGAGACCCAGTACTTC
TRBV5-1,TRBJ1-6,-,-,16,CASSPRTGSDDSPLHF,TGCGCCAGCAGCCCTCGTACCGGGAGTGATGATTCACCCCTCCACTTT
TRBV14,TRBJ1-2,TRBD1,-,16,CASSGPRGGERGGYTF,TGTGCCAGCAGCGGCCCTCGAGGGGGCGAACGGGGTGGCTACACCTTC
TRBV3-1/TRBV3-2,TRBJ2-3,-,-,16,CASSQEARRSTDTQYF,TGTGCCAGCAGCCAAGAAGCCCGGCGAAGCACAGATACGCAGTATTTT